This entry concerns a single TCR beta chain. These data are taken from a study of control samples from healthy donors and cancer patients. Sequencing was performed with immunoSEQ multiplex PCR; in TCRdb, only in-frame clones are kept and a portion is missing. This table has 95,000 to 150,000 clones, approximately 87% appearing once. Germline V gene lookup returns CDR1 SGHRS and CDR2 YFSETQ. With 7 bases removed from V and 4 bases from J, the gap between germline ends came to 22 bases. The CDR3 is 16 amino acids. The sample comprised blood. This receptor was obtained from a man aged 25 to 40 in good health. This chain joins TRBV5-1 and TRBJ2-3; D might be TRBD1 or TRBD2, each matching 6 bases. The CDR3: CASSEGWGASPDTQYF. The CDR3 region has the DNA TGCGCCAGCTCCGAGGGGTGGGGGGCTTCCCCAGATACGCAGTATTTT.